These 30 T cell receptor beta chains share one sample of origin, sequenced in a study of CD8 T cells in ankylosing spondylitis. TCRdb fed the 5' RACE reads into MiXCR, producing one record per CDR3 protein. This table has 100,000 to 150,000 distinct CDR3 sequences, about a tenth appearing once. The sequenced material came from blood, either unsorted or a sorted T cell fraction (not recorded which). The receptors here all came from a male donor with ankylosing spondylitis or in good health (not recorded which).

This clonotype appeared many times. The chain uses TRBV18 and TRBJ2-1, with D uncertain. V lost 2 bases and J 9 bases, leaving 11 bases between the germline ends. The germline gives CDR1 KGHSH, CDR2 LQKENI. The CDR3 runs to 13 residues. The CDR3 reads CASSPVRVREQFF. The CDR3 coding sequence is TGTGCCAGCTCACCAGTAAGAGTTCGTGAGCAGTTCTTC.

This clonotype showed up many times. The genes are TRBV5-6 and TRBJ2-7; either TRBD1 or TRBD2 may supply D (6 bases each). The germline CDR1 and CDR2 sequences are SGHDT and YYEEEE. Between the trimmed V and J ends, which lost 0 bases and 7 bases, there was a span of 14 bases. This CDR3 has 14 amino acids. As DNA, the CDR3 is TGTGCCAGCAGCTTGGAGGGGGGCGCTGGGGAGCAGTACTTC. Its translation: CASSLEGGAGEQYF.

The gene calls are TRBV6-5 and TRBJ2-2; D unresolved. Trimming removed 0 bases at V and 3 bases at J, with 14 bases between. Germline lookup yields CDR1 MNHEY and CDR2 SVGAGI. The CDR3 consists of 17 residues. CDR3 sequence reads: CASSYSARLYDTGELFF. The DNA for the CDR3 is TGTGCCAGCAGTTACTCGGCTAGGTTGTACGACACCGGGGAGCTGTTTTTT.

The sample holds many counts of this clonotype. The chain employs TRBV4-3 and TRBJ2-1, with TRBD2 identical over 8 bases. This CDR3 contains 15 residues. The germline V gene encodes CDR1 LGHNA and CDR2 YSLEER. J lost 7 bases, V lost 1 base, and 6 bases had no gene match. Written as DNA, the CDR3 is TGCGCCAGCAGCCAAGTCGGGAGGGGGGGAAATGAGCAGTTCTTC. Protein product: CASSQVGRGGNEQFF.

This clonotype has at least ten counts. This rearrangement joins TRBV5-6 to TRBJ2-7, with 9 bases that match TRBD1. Germline CDR1 and CDR2: SGHDT and YYEEEE. The V segment lost 6 bases and the J segment 4 bases; nucleotides outside the gene matches: 23. The CDR3 sequence is 19 residues long. CDR3 loop: CASTKYYRGPDVFYYEQYF. In DNA, the CDR3 is TGTGCCAGCACCAAATACTACAGGGGGCCGGATGTCTTTTATTACGAGCAGTACTTC.

This clonotype has at least ten counts. The DNA of the CDR3 is TGTGCCAGCACCACCGATGTAAGGGGCGAGCAGTACTTC. Residues: CASTTDVRGEQYF. The V call is TRBV28, the J call TRBJ2-7; weak D call: TRBD1 (5 bases). Trimming stripped 7 bases from V and 6 bases from J, with 16 bases between. The CDR3 has 13 residues. Germline CDR1 is MDHEN and CDR2 is SYDVKM.

The J gene is TRBJ2-1, the V gene TRBV5-1; 7 bases align to TRBD1. CDR3 length: 15 residues. J gave up 6 bases and V 3 bases, and 9 bases lay outside the gene matches. Germline V gene data show CDR1 as SGHRS and CDR2 as YFSETQ. CDR3 nucleotide sequence: TGCGCCAGCAGCTCCAAACAGGGGACCAGCAATGAGCAGTTCTTC. Its protein is CASSSKQGTSNEQFF.

The chain links TRBV7-2 to TRBJ1-2; TRBD1 matches at 7 bases. Germline loops: CDR1 SGHTA, CDR2 FQGNSA. V was clipped by 5 bases and J by 13 bases; unmatched bases: 13. The CDR3 runs 13 residues. The CDR3: CASSPTPDRFGTF. The CDR3, as DNA: TGTGCCAGCAGCCCAACCCCGGACAGGTTCGGCACCTTC.

This clonotype turned up a few times. This chain uses TRBV4-1 with TRBJ1-1, with D possibly matching TRBD1 (6 bases). The CDR3 contains 16 residues. CDR1 is MGHRA, CDR2 YSYEKL, per germline. V lost 1 base to trimming and J lost 1 base, with 13 bases between them. In nucleotides, the CDR3 is TGCGCCAGCAGCCAAGGACAGGCTGCTGGGAACACTGAAGCTTTCTTT. Protein: CASSQGQAAGNTEAFF.

In its sample, this clonotype was seen many times. J is TRBJ2-3 and V is TRBV4-3; 7 bases map to TRBD2. The CDR3 has 15 residues. J was trimmed by 3 bases and V by 4 bases; bases with no gene match: 7. Germline CDR1 reads LGHNA; CDR2 reads YSLEER. The CDR3 DNA is TGCGCCAGCAGCCTCTCGGCGGGAGTTACAGATACGCAGTATTTT. The encoded protein is CASSLSAGVTDTQYF.

This clonotype occurred many times. J is TRBJ2-1 and V is TRBV7-3; 9 bases are shared with TRBD2. Germline V lookup: CDR1 SGHTA, CDR2 FQGTGA. J was trimmed by 6 bases and V by 5 bases; bases with no gene match: 11. The CDR3 consists of 16 residues. CDR3 residues: CASSRSVAGGTNEQFF. DNA for the CDR3: TGTGCCAGCAGCCGATCGGTGGCGGGAGGGACCAATGAGCAGTTCTTC.

The V gene is TRBV4-1, the J gene TRBJ2-7; TRBD2 aligns across 9 bases. V gave up 3 bases and J gave up 2 bases; unmatched junction bases: 2. CDR1 is MGHRA and CDR2 is YSYEKL in the germline V gene. There are 14 residues in the CDR3. The CDR3 sequence is CASSQREGPYEQYF. CDR3 DNA: TGCGCCAGCAGCCAGCGGGAGGGCCCCTACGAGCAGTACTTC.

This clonotype showed up just a few times. For the CDR3, the DNA is TGCAGTGCTAGAGATCAATTCCAGGGGGATAATCAGCCCCAGCATTTT. This translates into CSARDQFQGDNQPQHF. The chain has TRBV20-1 and TRBJ1-5; 7 nucleotides line up with TRBD1. J gave up 4 bases and V 0 bases, and 9 bases lay outside the gene matches. CDR1 DFQATT and CDR2 SNEGSKA come from the germline V gene (reference sequence). The CDR3 sequence is 16 residues long.

This clonotype came up many times. The chain carries TRBV5-5 and TRBJ1-2; D gene uncertain. The ends were cut back, 2 bases at V and 2 bases at J, with 10 bases in the middle. Germline V gene sequence: CDR1 SGHKS, CDR2 YYEKEE (reference sequence). The CDR3 has 14 residues. The CDR3 loop reads CASSFPGTNYGYTF. The CDR3 bases are TGTGCCAGCAGCTTCCCAGGCACCAACTATGGCTACACCTTC.

Many counts were recorded for this clonotype. This chain connects TRBV10-3 to TRBJ2-3; 9 bases align to TRBD2. This CDR3 has 15 residues. The V gene end was trimmed by 2 bases and the J gene end by 2 bases; junction bases not matched to a gene: 2. CDR1 ENHRY and CDR2 SYGVKD come from the germline V gene. DNA for the CDR3: TGTGCCATCAGTGAGCTAGCGGGAAACACAGATACGCAGTATTTT. Its translation: CAISELAGNTDTQYF.

This clonotype was seen many times. The chain couples TRBV29-1 to TRBJ2-3; TRBD2 agrees at 7 bases. The trim removed 4 bases at V and 2 bases at J, leaving 6 bases unmatched. Per the germline V gene, CDR1 is SQVTM and CDR2 is ANQGSEA. CDR3 length: 14 residues. CDR3 residues: CSVVGERDTDTQYF. In nucleotides, the CDR3 is TGCAGCGTTGTGGGCGAGCGGGACACAGATACGCAGTATTTT.

This clonotype has a handful of counts. V usage is TRBV29-1 and J usage is TRBJ2-7, with D perhaps TRBD1 or TRBD2 (5 bases each). This CDR3 contains 13 residues. Per the germline V gene, CDR1 is SQVTM and CDR2 is ANQGSEA. Trimming shortened V by 4 bases and J by 3 bases, and 13 bases separated the two germline ends. The CDR3 DNA reads TGCAGCGTTGGCCGGGACGACAACTACGAGCAGTACTTC. Its translation is CSVGRDDNYEQYF.

There are many counts of this clonotype. The chain couples TRBV29-1 to TRBJ1-5; weak D call: TRBD1 (5 bases). V dropped 6 bases and J dropped 4 bases, with 10 bases sitting between them. The CDR3 is made up of 12 amino acids. Per germline, CDR1 SQVTM and CDR2 ANQGSEA. This CDR3 reads CSVSRDNQPQHF. As DNA, the CDR3 is TGCAGCGTAAGCAGGGATAATCAGCCCCAGCATTTT.

V is TRBV18 and J is TRBJ1-1; D unresolved. Germline CDR1 is KGHSH and CDR2 is LQKENI. V was shortened by 3 bases and J by 2 bases, with 13 bases between the two germline ends. The length of the CDR3 is 15 residues. The CDR3 here is CASSPTGSHNTEAFF. CDR3 coding DNA: TGTGCCAGCTCACCCACGGGGTCGCACAACACTGAAGCTTTCTTT.

This clonotype was recorded at least ten times. V usage is TRBV20-1 and J usage is TRBJ2-7, with a weak D call TRBD1 (5 bases). CDR3 length equals 12 residues. Germline V gene sequence: CDR1 DFQATT, CDR2 SNEGSKA (reference sequence). V lost 4 bases to trimming and J lost 1 base, with 8 bases between them. The CDR3 bases are TGCAGTGCTACCGCAGGGTCCTACGAGCAGTACTTC. Protein: CSATAGSYEQYF.

This clonotype has more than one count but fewer than ten. The gene calls are TRBV7-2 and TRBJ2-3, with 8 positions matching TRBD2. The V segment lost 3 bases and the J segment 0 bases; nucleotides outside the gene matches: 2. This CDR3 region has 15 residues. Per the germline V gene, CDR1 is SGHTA and CDR2 is FQGNSA. The CDR3 DNA reads TGTGCCAGCAGCTTTAGCGGGACTAGCACAGATACGCAGTATTTT. It encodes CASSFSGTSTDTQYF. Using reference TRBV7-2 and TRBJ2-3 for the parts outside the CDR3, the full variable domain is GAGVSQSPSNKVTEKGKDVELRCDPISGHTALYWYRQSLGQGLEFLIYFQGNSAPDKSGLPSDRFSAERTGGSVSTLTIQRTQQEDSAVYLCASSFSGTSTDTQYFGPGTRLTVL.

Only a few counts were recorded for this clonotype. The chain uses TRBV7-8 and TRBJ2-5, with D perhaps matching TRBD1 or TRBD2 (5 bases each). Per germline, CDR1 SGHVS and CDR2 FQNEAQ. V lost 5 bases to trimming and J lost 5 bases, with 18 bases between them. The CDR3 is 15 amino acids. CDR3 loop: CASSEYQGPGETQYF. Here the CDR3 DNA reads TGTGCCAGCAGCGAATATCAGGGACCTGGGGAGACCCAGTACTTC.

In its sample, this clonotype was seen many times. The chain links TRBV7-9 to TRBJ2-5, with D possibly matching TRBD2 (6 bases). The CDR3 runs 15 residues. Per the germline V gene, CDR1 is SEHNR and CDR2 is FQNEAQ (reference sequence). With 2 bases removed from V and 1 base from J, the gap between germline ends came to 11 bases. CDR3 nucleotides: TGTGCCAGCAGCTTAAGGGCGGGGCTCCAAGAGACCCAGTACTTC. Encoded protein: CASSLRAGLQETQYF.

This clonotype showed up many times. The chain combines TRBV12-3 or TRBV12-4 with TRBJ1-5; 9 nucleotides line up with TRBD1. CDR3 size: 15 residues. J lost 3 bases, V lost 6 bases, and 6 bases had no gene match. Written as DNA, the CDR3 is TGTGCCAGCAGGCCGACAGGGGGGTTCAATCAGCCCCAGCATTTT. It codes for CASRPTGGFNQPQHF.

This clonotype has ten or more counts. The genes are TRBV12-3 or TRBV12-4 and TRBJ2-2; D gene ambiguous. The length of the CDR3 is 16 residues. The germline V and J ends were trimmed by 0 bases and 6 bases, with 14 bases remaining between them. In nucleotides, the CDR3 is TGTGCCAGCAGTTTAGCGCTGACTCATCAGGCCGGGGAGCTGTTTTTT. Protein: CASSLALTHQAGELFF.

As for this clonotype: Since a much larger clone is just one base distant, this may be a read error. The chain uses TRBV7-6 and TRBJ2-3; D is undetermined. Trimming stripped 4 bases from V and 0 bases from J, with 14 bases between. Germline values: CDR1 SGHVS, CDR2 FNYEAQ. This CDR3 spans 16 amino acids. The CDR3 sequence is CASSSLTSTSTDTQYF. DNA of the CDR3: TGTGCCAGCAGCTCTTTGACATCGACCAGCACAGATACGCAGTATTTT.

This clonotype showed up many times. The CDR3 nucleotides are TGTGCCAGCAGCTTAGGACCTGGACAGGGGGCTTACAATGAGCAGTTCTTC. Translated: CASSLGPGQGAYNEQFF. The chain has TRBV7-2 and TRBJ2-1; 11 nucleotides align to TRBD1. The V segment lost 1 base and the J segment 4 bases; nucleotides outside the gene matches: 6. Germline V lookup: CDR1 SGHTA, CDR2 FQGNSA. CDR3 size: 17 residues.

This clonotype came up many times. The gene calls are TRBV20-1 and TRBJ2-5, with D possibly TRBD2 on 6 matching bases. Per germline, CDR1 DFQATT and CDR2 SNEGSKA (reference sequence). Deletions cut 3 bases from V and 4 bases from J, with 18 bases between. The CDR3 spans 15 residues. The CDR3 nucleotides read TGCAGTGCTAGCCAAACGAATCCTAGCGTAGAGACCCAGTACTTC. Translating it yields CSASQTNPSVETQYF.

Concerning this clonotype itself: Just one base apart from a much larger clone, this may be a read error. The genes are TRBV7-9 and TRBJ2-3, with no clear D. TRBJ1-5 matches the DNA end more closely, so the J call is doubtful. The CDR3 has 11 amino acids. Germline V lookup: CDR1 SEHNR, CDR2 FQNEAQ (reference sequence). In DNA form, the CDR3 reads TGTGCCAGCGGTTCAGGAGATACGCAGCATTTT. It codes for CASGSGDTQHF.

This clonotype was seen only a few times. This chain uses TRBV14 with TRBJ2-7; 11 nucleotides align to TRBD2. J gave up 3 bases and V 1 base, and 2 bases lay outside the gene matches. The germline CDR1 and CDR2 sequences are SGHDN and FVKESK. The CDR3 has 15 residues. The CDR3 DNA is TGTGCCAGCAGCCAAGGACTAGCGGGATTCTACGAGCAGTACTTC. This sequence encodes CASSQGLAGFYEQYF.